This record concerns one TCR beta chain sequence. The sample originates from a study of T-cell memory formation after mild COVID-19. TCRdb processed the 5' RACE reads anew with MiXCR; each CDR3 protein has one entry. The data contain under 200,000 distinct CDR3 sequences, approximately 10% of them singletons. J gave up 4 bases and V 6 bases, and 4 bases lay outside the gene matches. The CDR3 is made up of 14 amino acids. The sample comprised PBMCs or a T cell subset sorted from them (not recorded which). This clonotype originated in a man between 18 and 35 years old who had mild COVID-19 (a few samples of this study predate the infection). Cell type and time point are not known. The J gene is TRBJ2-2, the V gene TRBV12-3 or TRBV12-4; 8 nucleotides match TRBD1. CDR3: CASRSGQATGELFF. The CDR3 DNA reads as TGTGCCAGCAGGTCGGGACAGGCCACCGGGGAGCTGTTTTTT.